The clone carrying this T cell receptor (beta chain) was seen a few times. No antigen is known for it. The study sampled blood at baseline, cycle 4 day 1, and cycle 7 day 1. This entry belongs to a study of OX40 agonist ivuxolimab in advanced cancers. In the study overall: Patients received the agonistic anti-OX40 (CD134) antibody ivuxolimab.

CDR3 length: 15 residues. The ends were cut back, 0 bases at V and 1 base at J, with 10 bases in the middle. Germline-derived CDR1 and CDR2 are KGHSH and LQKENI. Study findings and constraints: CD4+ and CD8+ blood T cells expanded clonally by week 6 at 0.1 to 3.0 mg/kg. People who partly responded at 0.1-3.0 mg/kg had some of the least clonal expansion seen.

Method: immunoSEQ multiplex PCR; TCRdb's copy keeps in-frame clones and lacks some. The sample gives 60,000 to 80,000 clones, around 83% of which show up once; 1.6% is in the top ten. This rearrangement joins TRBV18 to TRBJ2-7, with D unclear. The source material was CD4+ or CD8+ T cells sorted from blood, sampled in a trial of the OX40 agonist ivuxolimab. This TCR derives from an adult with an advanced solid tumor such as melanoma, head and neck, liver or kidney cancer. The CDR3 DNA reads as TGTGCCAGCTCACCACCCGGAGAGCTTTCCTACGAGCAGTACTTC. Protein product: CASSPPGELSYEQYF.